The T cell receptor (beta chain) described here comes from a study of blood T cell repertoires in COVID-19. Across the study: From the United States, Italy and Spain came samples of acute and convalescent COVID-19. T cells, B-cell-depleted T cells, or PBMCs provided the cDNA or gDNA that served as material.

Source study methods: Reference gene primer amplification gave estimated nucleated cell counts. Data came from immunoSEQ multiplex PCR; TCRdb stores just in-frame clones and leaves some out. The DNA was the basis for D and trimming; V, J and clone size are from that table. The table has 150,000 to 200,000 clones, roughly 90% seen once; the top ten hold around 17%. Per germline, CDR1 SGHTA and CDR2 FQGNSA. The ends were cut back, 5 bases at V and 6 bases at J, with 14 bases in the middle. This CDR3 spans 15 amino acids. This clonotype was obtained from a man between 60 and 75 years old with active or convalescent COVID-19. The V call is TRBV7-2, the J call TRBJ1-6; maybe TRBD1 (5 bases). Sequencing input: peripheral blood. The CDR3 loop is CASSMQGTPNSPLHF. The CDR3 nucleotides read TGTGCCAGCAGCATGCAGGGTACCCCTAATTCACCCCTCCACTTT.